These 29 T cell receptor beta chains were sequenced from one sample in a study of early T cells in non-severe SARS-CoV-2 infection. TCRdb reprocessed the 5' RACE reads with MiXCR, giving one entry per CDR3 protein. This table has 65,000 to 95,000 distinct CDR3 sequences, roughly 12% appearing once. The sample was whole blood, taken at baseline. The origin of the receptors is an adult who was a healthcare worker with PCR-confirmed SARS-CoV-2 infection or an uninfected control (not recorded which). The donor label of this sample is uncertain.

The rearrangement joins TRBV6-2 or TRBV6-3 to TRBJ2-3, with a weak D call TRBD2 (6 bases). The CDR3 loop spans 12 amino acids. Germline V gives CDR1 MNHEY, CDR2 SVGEGT. The V end was cut by 4 bases, the J end by 4 bases, with 6 bases between. The CDR3 DNA is TGTGCCAGCAGTTGGGGGGCAGATACGCAGTATTTT. Encoded protein: CASSWGADTQYF.

This clonotype was picked up many times. The CDR3 coding sequence is TGCAGTGCTAGAGATCCTCGCCGAGGGTTTGGCGAGCAGTACTTC. It yields the protein CSARDPRRGFGEQYF. The V and J genes are TRBV20-1 and TRBJ2-7, with a weak D call TRBD2 (5 bases). Trimming cost V 0 bases and J 6 bases, with 18 bases left between them. This CDR3 spans 15 amino acids. Per the germline V gene, CDR1 is DFQATT and CDR2 is SNEGSKA (reference sequence).

This clonotype came up a few times. As DNA, the CDR3 is TGCGCCAGCAGCTACCTACAGGGGGACTCCTACGAGCAGTACTTC. This sequence encodes CASSYLQGDSYEQYF. This chain connects TRBV5-1 to TRBJ2-7, with TRBD1 matching over 8 bases. Germline CDR1 SGHRS, CDR2 YFSETQ. V gave up 3 bases and J gave up 0 bases; unmatched junction bases: 5. The CDR3 has 15 residues.

The chain carries TRBV5-5 and TRBJ2-5; possibly TRBD1 or TRBD2 for D (6 bases each). The ends were cut back, 4 bases at V and 5 bases at J, with 21 bases in the middle. Looked up from germline, CDR1 is SGHKS and CDR2 is YYEKEE (reference sequence). The CDR3 length is 16 residues. DNA of the CDR3: TGTGCCAGCAGCCGGTCGGGGGCCCTTTCTCAGGAGACCCAGTACTTC. Its translation: CASSRSGALSQETQYF.

This clonotype was observed a handful of times. The chain carries TRBV29-1 and TRBJ2-5; D unresolved. Germline V gene sequence: CDR1 SQVTM, CDR2 ANQGSEA. V dropped 7 bases and J dropped 4 bases, with 19 bases sitting between them. The CDR3 loop spans 14 amino acids. In DNA form, the CDR3 reads TGCAGCGCATCTCGTGGCACCCTGGCAGAGACCCAGTACTTC. Its protein product is CSASRGTLAETQYF.

This clonotype turned up a few times. This chain connects TRBV7-9 to TRBJ2-1; perhaps TRBD1 as D (6 bases). The V end lost 6 bases, the J end lost 9 bases, and 24 bases lay between the germline ends. Per germline, CDR1 SEHNR and CDR2 FQNEAQ (reference sequence). The CDR3 covers 16 residues. CDR3 in amino acids: CASRIRGGLKWGEQFF. In nucleotides, the CDR3 is TGTGCCAGCAGAATCCGAGGGGGTCTCAAATGGGGTGAGCAGTTCTTC.

The table lists this clonotype with many counts. The chain uses TRBV5-5 and TRBJ1-5, with a tentative D call TRBD1 (5 bases). CDR3 length: 15 amino acids. Germline loops: CDR1 SGHKS, CDR2 YYEKEE (reference sequence). V lost 0 bases to trimming and J lost 9 bases, with 16 bases between them. CDR3 sequence: CASSLEGAAGPPQHF. The CDR3 DNA reads as TGTGCCAGCAGCTTGGAAGGGGCTGCGGGTCCGCCCCAGCATTTT.

The V call is TRBV27, the J call TRBJ2-7; D may correspond to TRBD1 or TRBD2 (5 bases each). This CDR3 is 15 amino acids long. Trimming took off 0 bases at V and 2 bases at J, with 11 bases between the two ends. Germline V gene data show CDR1 as MNHEY and CDR2 as SMNVEV (reference sequence). The CDR3 region is CASSLSRDGAYEQYF. DNA of the CDR3: TGTGCCAGCAGTTTATCCCGGGACGGCGCCTACGAGCAGTACTTC.

At least ten counts were recorded for this clonotype. The chain joins TRBV6-5 to TRBJ2-1; D may be TRBD2 (6 bases). Germline CDR1 and CDR2: MNHEY and SVGAGI. This CDR3 region has 18 residues. Trimming removed 7 bases at V and 8 bases at J, with 30 bases between. CDR3 protein: CASTPSGLGGTGWDEQFF. Written as DNA, the CDR3 is TGTGCCAGCACCCCTTCGGGGCTCGGGGGTACGGGCTGGGATGAGCAGTTCTTC.

This clonotype was detected many times. V is TRBV6-2 or TRBV6-3 and J is TRBJ1-1; 7 bases are a match to TRBD1. With V trimmed by 4 bases and J by 3 bases, 2 bases remained unmatched. Germline V gene lookup returns CDR1 MNHEY and CDR2 SVGEGT. This CDR3 spans 13 amino acids. The CDR3 here is CASSLQGYTEAFF. CDR3 bases: TGTGCCAGCAGTTTACAGGGGTACACTGAAGCTTTCTTT.

A few counts support this clonotype. The V gene is TRBV20-1, the J gene TRBJ2-1; 9 positions agree with TRBD2. Germline CDR1 DFQATT, CDR2 SNEGSKA (reference sequence). V was pared by 5 bases and J by 4 bases, with 6 bases of the junction left unmatched. The CDR3 extends over 14 amino acids. The chain's CDR3 is CSAQSGGLYNEQFF. Here the CDR3 DNA reads TGCAGTGCTCAGAGCGGGGGGTTGTACAATGAGCAGTTCTTC.

This clonotype occurred a few times. This chain links TRBV20-1 with TRBJ2-5; 7 bases match TRBD2. V shed 4 bases and J 5 bases; nucleotides not matched to a gene: 4. The CDR3 sequence is 12 residues long. Germline loops: CDR1 DFQATT, CDR2 SNEGSKA (reference sequence). Written as DNA, the CDR3 is TGCAGTGCTACAACCGGGGGGGAGACCCAGTACTTC. It translates to CSATTGGETQYF.

This clonotype was seen a few times. This chain links TRBV11-2 with TRBJ2-5; 11 positions match TRBD2. Germline trimming cut 5 bases from V and 4 bases from J; bases unmatched to any gene: 3. The CDR3 has 14 amino acids. CDR1 SGHAT and CDR2 FQNNGV come from the germline V gene. The CDR3 here is CASSPGTSGETQYF. Written as DNA, the CDR3 is TGTGCCAGCAGCCCAGGGACTAGCGGAGAGACCCAGTACTTC.

This clonotype was observed a few times. This rearrangement joins TRBV20-1 to TRBJ1-6; D is unclear. Germline V gene data show CDR1 as DFQATT and CDR2 as SNEGSKA (reference sequence). V was trimmed by 3 bases and J by 9 bases, leaving 12 bases between them. The CDR3 totals 13 residues. The CDR3 DNA reads TGCAGTGCTAGGGCAACCTCAGGTTCACCCCTCCACTTT. Translated, it gives CSARATSGSPLHF.

In its sample, this clonotype was seen a few times. V and J are TRBV20-1 and TRBJ1-1; 7 bases are shared with TRBD1. Per the germline V gene, CDR1 is DFQATT and CDR2 is SNEGSKA (reference sequence). The V gene end was trimmed by 6 bases and the J gene end by 12 bases; junction bases not matched to a gene: 13. This CDR3 spans 12 amino acids. The CDR3: CSAEGASGISFF. The CDR3 bases are TGCAGTGCAGAGGGGGCGAGTGGTATATCTTTCTTT.

Only a few counts were recorded for this clonotype. J is TRBJ2-1 and V is TRBV12-3 or TRBV12-4, with 8 nucleotides matching TRBD1. The CDR3 consists of 14 residues. J was trimmed by 6 bases and V by 5 bases; bases with no gene match: 6. The CDR3 bases are TGTGCCAGCAGTCAGGCGACAGGGGCCAATGAGCAGTTCTTC. This sequence encodes CASSQATGANEQFF.

This clonotype appeared a few times. The chain has TRBV4-2 and TRBJ2-3, with 8 bases aligning to TRBD2. The CDR3 spans 21 residues. V gave up 1 base and J gave up 0 bases; unmatched junction bases: 18. The germline V gene encodes CDR1 LGHNA and CDR2 YNFKEQ. The CDR3 coding sequence is TGTGCCAGCAGCCAAGTAGTGGGGGTAGCGGGGAGAGCCTCTAGCACAGATACGCAGTATTTT. It is translated as CASSQVVGVAGRASSTDTQYF.

The chain combines TRBV18 with TRBJ1-6; TRBD1 matches 8 bases. Per germline, CDR1 KGHSH and CDR2 LQKENI. J gave up 8 bases and V 6 bases, and 6 bases lay outside the gene matches. CDR3 size: 14 residues. CDR3 DNA: TGTGCCAGCTCCCCAGGGGGCATGGATTCACCCCTCCACTTT. It specifies CASSPGGMDSPLHF.

This clonotype appeared a few times. This chain joins TRBV29-1 and TRBJ1-2, with 7 bases lining up with TRBD1. The CDR3 loop spans 13 amino acids. Unmatched junction bases numbered 11, after V lost 6 bases and J lost 7 bases. Germline CDR1 and CDR2: SQVTM and ANQGSEA. The CDR3 reads CSVVGRQGFGYTF. The DNA of the CDR3 is TGCAGCGTGGTCGGACGACAGGGATTTGGCTACACCTTC.

The J gene is TRBJ2-1, the V gene TRBV3-1, with D possibly called TRBD1 or TRBD2 (5 bases each). The V gene's germline CDR1 is LGHDT and CDR2 YNNKEL (reference sequence). The CDR3 covers 12 residues. The V end was cut by 3 bases, the J end by 8 bases, with 8 bases between. CDR3 nucleotide sequence: TGTGCCAGCAGCCACTTGGGGGATGAGCAGTTCTTC. As protein: CASSHLGDEQFF.

The chain links TRBV29-1 to TRBJ2-3; D is perhaps TRBD2 (5 bases). Germline V gene sequence: CDR1 SQVTM, CDR2 ANQGSEA. V was clipped by 8 bases and J by 1 base, with 16 bases between them. The CDR3 loop spans 14 amino acids. The CDR3 coding sequence is TGCAGCAGACATGAAGGTAGCGGCACAGATACGCAGTATTTT. The encoded protein is CSRHEGSGTDTQYF.

This clonotype was counted ten times or more. V is TRBV4-2 and J is TRBJ2-7; the match to TRBD2 covers 8 bases. The V segment lost 5 bases and the J segment 2 bases; nucleotides outside the gene matches: 14. The CDR3 covers 17 residues. Germline lookup yields CDR1 LGHNA and CDR2 YNFKEQ. CDR3 residues: CASSTRHRRGVPYEQYF. CDR3 DNA sequence: TGTGCCAGCAGCACCCGCCACCGGCGGGGGGTACCCTACGAGCAGTACTTC.

This clonotype was counted at least ten times. The chain combines TRBV7-2 with TRBJ2-2, with no clear D. Germline V gives CDR1 SGHTA, CDR2 FQGNSA. The CDR3 extends over 15 amino acids. The V end was cut by 3 bases, the J end by 4 bases, with 12 bases between. The CDR3 bases are TGTGCCAGCAGCTTCCCCAGTGCCTCCACCGGGGAGCTGTTTTTT. Amino acids: CASSFPSASTGELFF.

The chain employs TRBV29-1 and TRBJ1-1; no reliable D call. The CDR3 contains 12 residues. CDR1 and CDR2 from the germline V gene are SQVTM and ANQGSEA. Trimming stripped 4 bases from V and 6 bases from J, with 12 bases between. The CDR3 loop is CSVARAGAEAFF. DNA of the CDR3: TGCAGCGTTGCCCGTGCTGGGGCTGAAGCTTTCTTT. Complete variable domain (other parts from reference TRBV29-1 and TRBJ1-1): SAVISQKPSRDICQRGTSLTIQCQVDSQVTMMFWYRQQPGQSLTLIATANQGSEATYESGFVIDKFPISRPNLTFSTLTVSNMSPEDSSIYLCSVARAGAEAFFGQGTRLTVV.

The chain links TRBV19 to TRBJ2-3; tentatively, D is TRBD1 or TRBD2 (5 bases each). Trimming removed 6 bases at V and 0 bases at J, with 13 bases between. The CDR3 consists of 15 residues. CDR1 and CDR2 (germline): LNHDA, SQIVND (reference sequence). CDR3 sequence reads: CASSLERDSTDTQYF. The CDR3, as DNA: TGTGCCAGTAGCCTAGAAAGGGACAGCACAGATACGCAGTATTTT.

This sequence joins TRBV10-3 and TRBJ2-3, with 14 positions matching TRBD2. The CDR3 runs 16 residues. Germline V gene data show CDR1 as ENHRY and CDR2 as SYGVKD. Trimming cost V 5 bases and J 5 bases; bases outside gene matches: 6. The CDR3 sequence: CAISSGTSGGGDTQYF. The CDR3 DNA reads TGTGCCATCAGTTCCGGGACTAGCGGGGGAGGAGATACGCAGTATTTT.

This clonotype has only a few counts. CDR3 nucleotide sequence: TGTGCCAGCAGCCTCTTTCAGGGGGGAGTGGGTGCTTTCTTT. This sequence encodes CASSLFQGGVGAFF. V usage is TRBV3-1 and J usage is TRBJ1-1; 7 nucleotides match TRBD1. Germline V CDR1 and CDR2: LGHDT, YNNKEL (reference sequence). The length of the CDR3 is 14 residues. Trimming at V came to 4 bases and at J to 11 bases, leaving 13 bases not matched to a gene.

This clonotype was counted many times. The CDR3 sequence: CASTRRGANIQYF. CDR3 nucleotides: TGTGCCAGCACCCGTAGAGGGGCGAACATTCAGTACTTC. The chain is built from TRBV2 and TRBJ2-4; possibly TRBD1 or TRBD2 for D (5 bases each). This CDR3 is 13 amino acids long. Germline V CDR1 and CDR2: SNHLY, FYNNEI. Trimming removed 7 bases at V and 7 bases at J, with 14 bases between. The entire variable domain, with the rest obtained from reference TRBV2 and TRBJ2-4, is as follows: EPEVTQTPSHQVTQMGQEVILRCVPISNHLYFYWYRQILGQKVEFLVSFYNNEISEKSEIFDDQFSVERPDGSNFTLKIRSTKLEDSAMYFCASTRRGANIQYFGAGTRLSVL.

This clonotype was seen at least ten times. This chain connects TRBV18 to TRBJ2-1; D might be TRBD2 (7 bases). V shed 0 bases and J shed 0 bases, with 9 bases lying between them. This CDR3 contains 16 residues. Germline V lookup: CDR1 KGHSH, CDR2 LQKENI. The chain's CDR3 is CASSPPAGASYNEQFF. The CDR3, as DNA: TGTGCCAGCTCACCACCGGCGGGGGCCTCCTACAATGAGCAGTTCTTC. Full variable domain (remainder filled in from reference TRBV18 and TRBJ2-1): NAGVMQNPRHLVRRRGQEARLRCSPMKGHSHVYWYRQLPEEGLKFMVYLQKENIIDESGMPKERFSAEFPKEGPSILRIQQVVRGDSAAYFCASSPPAGASYNEQFFGPGTRLTVL.